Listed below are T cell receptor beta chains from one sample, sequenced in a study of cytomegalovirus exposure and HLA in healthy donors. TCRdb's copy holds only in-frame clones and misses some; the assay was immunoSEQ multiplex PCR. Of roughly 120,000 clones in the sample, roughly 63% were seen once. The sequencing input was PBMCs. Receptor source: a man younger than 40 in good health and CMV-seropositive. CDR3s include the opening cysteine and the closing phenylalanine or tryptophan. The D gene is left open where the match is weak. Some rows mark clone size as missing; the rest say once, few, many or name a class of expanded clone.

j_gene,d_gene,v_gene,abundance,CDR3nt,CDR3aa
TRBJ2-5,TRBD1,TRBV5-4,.,TGTGCCAGCAGCAGCGCCCCAGGACAGGGTCAAGAGACCCAGTACTTC,CASSSAPGQGQETQYF
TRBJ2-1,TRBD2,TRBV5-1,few,TGCGCCAGCAGTCCCCTAGCGGGCTCCTACAATGAGCAGTTCTTC,CASSPLAGSYNEQFF
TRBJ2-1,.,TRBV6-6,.,TGTGCCAGCAGTTATCAGGGCGGCTCCTACAATGAGCAGTTCTTC,CASSYQGGSYNEQFF
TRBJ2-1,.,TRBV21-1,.,TGTGCCAGCAGCAAAGTGCTAGCTTACTACAATGAGCAGTTCTTC,CASSKVLAYYNEQFF
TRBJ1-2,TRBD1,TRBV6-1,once,TGTGCCAGCAGTGAAGGGATATTCTTGGGGACAGGGGGCGCATGGTCTGGCTACACCTTC,CASSEGIFLGTGGAWSGYTF
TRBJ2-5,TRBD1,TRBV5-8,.,TGTGCCAGCAGCTTGGGACAGGGCTCACTAGAGACCCAGTACTTC,CASSLGQGSLETQYF
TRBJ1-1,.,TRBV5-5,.,TGTGCCAGCAGCTCGTTACAGGGCTGGGGCACTGAAGCTTTCTTT,CASSSLQGWGTEAFF
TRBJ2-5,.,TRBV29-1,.,TGCAGCGTCGGGGCGGGGGAGACCCAGTACTTC,CSVGAGETQYF
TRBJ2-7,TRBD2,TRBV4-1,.,TGCGCCAGCAGCCAAAGAGGACCGGGAGGGAGCTACGAGCAGTACTTC,CASSQRGPGGSYEQYF
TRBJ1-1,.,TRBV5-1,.,TGCGCCAGCCGCGGCGGCCTGCCCATAAACACTGAAGCTTTCTTT,CASRGGLPINTEAFF
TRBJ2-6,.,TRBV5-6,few,TGTGCCAGCAGCTGGGGCCGACGGAACTCTGGGGCCAACGTCCTGACTTTC,CASSWGRRNSGANVLTF
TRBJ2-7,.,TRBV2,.,TGTGCCAGCAGACAAACACAGGAGAGCTCCTACGAGCAGTACTTC,CASRQTQESSYEQYF
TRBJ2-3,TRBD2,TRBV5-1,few,TGCGCCAGCAGCTTGATGGCTAGCGGGAGCTCTTCAGATACGCAGTATTTT,CASSLMASGSSSDTQYF
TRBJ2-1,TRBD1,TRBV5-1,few,TGCGCCAGCAGCCGGATCCCCGGGACAGGGAGTTACAATGAGCAGTTCTTC,CASSRIPGTGSYNEQFF
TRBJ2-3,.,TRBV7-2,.,TGTGCCAGCAGCTTAGGATCTAGCGAAGCAGATACGCAGTATTTT,CASSLGSSEADTQYF
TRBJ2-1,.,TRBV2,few,TGTGCCAGCAGTGAAGGGCTAGCTGGCTACAATGAGCAGTTCTTC,CASSEGLAGYNEQFF
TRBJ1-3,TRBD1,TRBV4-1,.,TGCGCCAGCAGCCAAGTGGTGCGCAGGGGGCCTGGAAACACCATATATTTT,CASSQVVRRGPGNTIYF
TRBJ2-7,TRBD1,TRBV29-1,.,TGCAGCGTGCGGACAGGGGGGGGCCACGAGCAGTACTTC,CSVRTGGGHEQYF
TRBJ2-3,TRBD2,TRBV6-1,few,TGTGCCAGCAGTGAAGAACACGGGAGGGGTGGAGATACGCAGTATTTT,CASSEEHGRGGDTQYF
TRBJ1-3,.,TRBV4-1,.,TGCGCCAGCAGCCAAGACGACATCTCTGGAAACACCATATATTTT,CASSQDDISGNTIYF
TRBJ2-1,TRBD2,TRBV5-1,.,TGCGCCAGCAGCTTGTTTTCTAGCGGGAATGAGCAGTTCTTC,CASSLFSSGNEQFF
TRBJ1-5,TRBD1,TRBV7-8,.,TGTGCCAGCAGCTCCAGGGGGAATCAGCCCCAGCATTTT,CASSSRGNQPQHF
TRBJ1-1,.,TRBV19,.,TGTGCCAGTAGTGTCCGAAGGGGGGGATGGCAGGGGAACACTGAAGCTTTCTTT,CASSVRRGGWQGNTEAFF
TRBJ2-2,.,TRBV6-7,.,TGTGCCAGCAGTTACTCCAGGGAGCTGTTTTTT,CASSYSRELFF
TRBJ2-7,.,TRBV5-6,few,TGTGCCAGCAGCTTGGACAGGTCTCGAATCTACGAGCAGTACTTC,CASSLDRSRIYEQYF
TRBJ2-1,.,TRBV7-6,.,TGTGCCAGCAGCCTTCGACTTGAGCAGTTCTTC,CASSLRLEQFF
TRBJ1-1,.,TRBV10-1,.,TGCGCCAGCAGTGAGTATCCAGGCGATGAAGCTTTCTTT,CASSEYPGDEAFF
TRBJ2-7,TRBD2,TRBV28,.,TGTGCCAGCACCTTAGCGGGCCTACCCTACGAGCAGTACTTC,CASTLAGLPYEQYF
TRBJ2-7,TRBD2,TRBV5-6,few,TGTGCCAGCACCCGACTAGCGGGAACGGGCTACGAGCAGTACTTC,CASTRLAGTGYEQYF
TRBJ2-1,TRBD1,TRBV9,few,TGTGCCAGCAGCCCGCAGACAGGGAACAATGAGCAGTTCTTC,CASSPQTGNNEQFF
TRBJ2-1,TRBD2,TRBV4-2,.,TGTGCCAGCAGCCAAGAAGGCCCAGCGGGAGGGCCTGGTGAGCAGTTCTTC,CASSQEGPAGGPGEQFF
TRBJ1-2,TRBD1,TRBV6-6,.,TGTGCCAGCAGTTACAACAGGGGGCCCCCCAACTATGGCTACACCTTC,CASSYNRGPPNYGYTF
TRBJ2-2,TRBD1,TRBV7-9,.,TGTGCCAGCAGCTCTGACAGGGTAGGCGGGGAGCTGTTTTTT,CASSSDRVGGELFF
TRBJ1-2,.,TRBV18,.,TGTGCCAGCTCACCGTCCAAGGACATCCGTGGCTACACCTTC,CASSPSKDIRGYTF
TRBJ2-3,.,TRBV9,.,TGTGCCAGCAGCCTAGCTTCCACAGATACGCAGTATTTT,CASSLASTDTQYF
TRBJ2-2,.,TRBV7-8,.,TGTGCCAGCACCCGGATCACAGGAATCACCGGGGAGCTGTTTTTT,CASTRITGITGELFF
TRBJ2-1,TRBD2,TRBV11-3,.,TGTGCCAGCAGCCCCAGTATTGGACTAGCGGGATACAATGAGCAGTTCTTC,CASSPSIGLAGYNEQFF
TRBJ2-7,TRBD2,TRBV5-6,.,TGTGCCAGCAGCTTGTTGGGAGCGGGAGACGAGCAGTACTTC,CASSLLGAGDEQYF
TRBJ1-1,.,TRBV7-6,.,TGTGCCAGCAGCTTAGGCCCTTCACGCAGCACTGAAGCTTTCTTT,CASSLGPSRSTEAFF
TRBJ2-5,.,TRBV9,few,TGTGCCAGCAGCGTAGGAGGCAGCCAAGAGACCCAGTACTTC,CASSVGGSQETQYF
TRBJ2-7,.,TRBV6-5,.,TGTGCCAGCAGTTACTACTTCGGGTCGGGGGTCTACGAGCAGTACTTC,CASSYYFGSGVYEQYF
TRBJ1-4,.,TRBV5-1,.,TGCGCCAGCAGCCACAGGGCGGACGGAGGAAATGAAAAACTGTTTTTT,CASSHRADGGNEKLFF
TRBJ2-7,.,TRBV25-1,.,TGTGCCAGCAGTGAATTTAACGAGCAGTACTTC,CASSEFNEQYF
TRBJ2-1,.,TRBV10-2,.,TGCGCCAGCAGTCGGGAAAGCTCCTACAATGAGCAGTTCTTC,CASSRESSYNEQFF
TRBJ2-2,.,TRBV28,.,TGTGCAGCGGGTGGGCCCGCGGGTATGACCGGGGAGCTGTTTTTT,CAAGGPAGMTGELFF
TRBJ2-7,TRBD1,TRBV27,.,TGTGCCAGCAGTCCATGGACAGGGAGAAGCTCCTACGAGCAGTACTTC,CASSPWTGRSSYEQYF
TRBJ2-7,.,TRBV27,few,TGTGCCAGCAGTACCCAGGGGGGAGTGTGTGAGCAGTACTTC,CASSTQGGVCEQYF
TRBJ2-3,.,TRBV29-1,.,TGCAGCGTTGCAGGGGCCCTCACAGATACGCAGTATTTT,CSVAGALTDTQYF
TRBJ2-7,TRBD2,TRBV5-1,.,TGCGCCAGCAGCCTTGGGACTAGCGGGATCTCCTACGAGCAGTACTTC,CASSLGTSGISYEQYF
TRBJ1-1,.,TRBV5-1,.,TGCGCCAGCAGCTCAGGTTGGGGCAACACTGAAGCTTTCTTT,CASSSGWGNTEAFF
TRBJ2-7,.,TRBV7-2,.,TGTGCCAGCAGCTTATCCTTCCAGGGAATCTCCTACGAGCAGTACTTC,CASSLSFQGISYEQYF
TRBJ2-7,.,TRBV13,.,TGTGCCAGCAGCCAATCTAGCATGGGAGAGCAGTACTTC,CASSQSSMGEQYF
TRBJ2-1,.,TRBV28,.,TGTGCCAGCAGAGGAAACCGGGACACCCACAATGAGCAGTTCTTC,CASRGNRDTHNEQFF
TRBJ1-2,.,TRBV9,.,TGTGCCAGCAGCGAGGGGATAGGACGGAAACCATATGGCTACACCTTC,CASSEGIGRKPYGYTF
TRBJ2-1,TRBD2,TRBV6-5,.,TGTGCCAGCAGTTACTCGGGGGGGAGGGCCCGGGATGAGCAGTTCTTC,CASSYSGGRARDEQFF